This T cell receptor (beta chain) comes out of a study of cytomegalovirus exposure and HLA in healthy donors. Regarding the study as a whole: Published work reported that the classifier diagnosed cytomegalovirus status with high specificity and sensitivity. HLA alleles were associated with 15,000 to 20,000 TCR beta sequences in a later analysis at 0.05 false discovery rate. Most of the CMV-associated TCR beta chains (in a later analysis) appeared to be HLA-restricted.

Worth noting for this clone: Its antigen remains unidentified.

This CDR3 is 15 amino acids long. V trimming: 5 bases; J trimming: 8 bases; junction bases outside the gene matches: 11. Germline CDR1 is SGHNT and CDR2 is YENEEA. The PCR contained 60 Vbeta and 13 Jbeta primers. Libraries were prepared by immunoSEQ multiplex PCR; TCRdb keeps only in-frame clonotypes and omits some of them. Here the sample spans approximately 210,000 clones, about 80% being singletons. This TCR was sampled from a woman aged 40 to 50 in good health and CMV-seronegative. V is TRBV11-3 and J is TRBJ2-1, with 8 bases identical to TRBD1. Sequenced input: PBMCs. The CDR3 here is CASSPRDRGRDEQFF. The CDR3 region has the DNA TGTGCCAGCAGCCCACGAGACAGGGGAAGGGATGAGCAGTTCTTC.